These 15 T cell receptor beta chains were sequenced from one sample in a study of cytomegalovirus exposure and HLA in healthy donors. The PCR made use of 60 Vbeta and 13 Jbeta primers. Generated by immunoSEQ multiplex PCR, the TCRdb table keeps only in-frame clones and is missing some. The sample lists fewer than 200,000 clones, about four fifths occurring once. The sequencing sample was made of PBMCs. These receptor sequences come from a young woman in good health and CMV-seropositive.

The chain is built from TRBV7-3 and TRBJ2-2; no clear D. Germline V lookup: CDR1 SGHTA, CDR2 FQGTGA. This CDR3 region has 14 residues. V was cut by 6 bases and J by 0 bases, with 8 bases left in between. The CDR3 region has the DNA TGTGCCAGCAGTACAGACACGAACACCGGGGAGCTGTTTTTT. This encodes CASSTDTNTGELFF.

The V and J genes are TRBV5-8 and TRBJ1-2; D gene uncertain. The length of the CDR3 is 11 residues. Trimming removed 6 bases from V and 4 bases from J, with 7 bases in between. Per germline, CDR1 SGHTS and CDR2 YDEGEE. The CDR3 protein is CASNRGYGYTF. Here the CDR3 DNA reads TGTGCCAGCAACCGGGGCTATGGCTACACCTTC.

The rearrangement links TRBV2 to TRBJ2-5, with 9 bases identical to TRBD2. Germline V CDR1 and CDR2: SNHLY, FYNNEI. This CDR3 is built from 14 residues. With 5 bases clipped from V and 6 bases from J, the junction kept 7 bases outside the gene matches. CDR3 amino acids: CASSLSGGGKTQYF. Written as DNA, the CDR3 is TGTGCCAGCAGTCTTAGCGGGGGCGGAAAGACCCAGTACTTC.

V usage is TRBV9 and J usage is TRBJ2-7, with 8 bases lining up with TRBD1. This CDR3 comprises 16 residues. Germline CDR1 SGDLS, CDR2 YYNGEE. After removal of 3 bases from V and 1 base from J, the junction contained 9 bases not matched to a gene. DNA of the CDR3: TGTGCCAGCAGCGGAGGACAGGGAATATTTTCCTACGAGCAGTACTTC. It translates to CASSGGQGIFSYEQYF.

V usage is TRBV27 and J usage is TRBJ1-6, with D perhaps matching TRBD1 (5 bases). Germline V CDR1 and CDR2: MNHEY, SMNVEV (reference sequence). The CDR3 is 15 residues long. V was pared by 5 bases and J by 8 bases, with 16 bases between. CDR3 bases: TGTGCCAGCAGTACAATAGTGGGGGGACATTCACCCCTCCACTTT. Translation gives CASSTIVGGHSPLHF.

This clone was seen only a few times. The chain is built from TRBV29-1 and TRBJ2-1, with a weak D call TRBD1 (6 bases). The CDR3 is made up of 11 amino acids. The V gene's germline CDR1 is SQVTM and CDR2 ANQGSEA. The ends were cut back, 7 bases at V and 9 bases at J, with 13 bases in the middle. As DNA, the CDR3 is TGCAGCGCCGCAAGGGGGATTGAGCAGTTCTTC. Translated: CSAARGIEQFF.

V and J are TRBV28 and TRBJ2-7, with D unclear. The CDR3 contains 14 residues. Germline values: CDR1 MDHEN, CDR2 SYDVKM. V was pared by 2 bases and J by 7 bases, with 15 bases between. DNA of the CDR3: TGTGCCAGCAGTTTAAACTACCCAACGCGGGAGCAGTACTTC. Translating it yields CASSLNYPTREQYF.

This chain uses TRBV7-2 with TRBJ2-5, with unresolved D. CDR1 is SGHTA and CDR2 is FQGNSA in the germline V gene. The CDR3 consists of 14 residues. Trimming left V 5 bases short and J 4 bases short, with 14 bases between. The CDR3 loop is CASSPSPGSETQYF. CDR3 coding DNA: TGTGCCAGCAGCCCGAGTCCCGGTTCAGAGACCCAGTACTTC.

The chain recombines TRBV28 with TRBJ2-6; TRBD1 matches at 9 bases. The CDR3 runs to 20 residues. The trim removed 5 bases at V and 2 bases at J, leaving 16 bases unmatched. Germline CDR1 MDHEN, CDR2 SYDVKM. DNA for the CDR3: TGTGCCAGCAGTGCGACCCCGGGACAGGGCTCAGGGGCTGGGGCCAACGTCCTGACTTTC. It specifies CASSATPGQGSGAGANVLTF.

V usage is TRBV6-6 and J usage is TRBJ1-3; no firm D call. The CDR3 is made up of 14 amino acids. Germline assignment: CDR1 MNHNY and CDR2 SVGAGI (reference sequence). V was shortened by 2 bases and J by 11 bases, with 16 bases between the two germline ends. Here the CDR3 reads CASSYAPTQRAIYF. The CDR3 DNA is TGTGCCAGCAGTTACGCCCCGACCCAGCGGGCCATATATTTT.

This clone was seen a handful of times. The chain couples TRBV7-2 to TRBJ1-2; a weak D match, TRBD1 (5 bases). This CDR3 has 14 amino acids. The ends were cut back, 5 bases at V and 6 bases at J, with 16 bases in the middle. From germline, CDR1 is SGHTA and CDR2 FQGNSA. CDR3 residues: CASSATPGPDGYTF. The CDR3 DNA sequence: TGTGCCAGCAGCGCGACTCCAGGGCCGGATGGCTACACCTTC.

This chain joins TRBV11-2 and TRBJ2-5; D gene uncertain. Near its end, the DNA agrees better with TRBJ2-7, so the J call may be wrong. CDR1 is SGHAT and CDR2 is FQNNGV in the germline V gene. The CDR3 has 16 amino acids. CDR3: CASSLGGADGSYEQYF. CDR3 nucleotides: TGTGCCAGCAGCTTAGGAGGAGCTGACGGGTCCTACGAGCAGTACTTC.

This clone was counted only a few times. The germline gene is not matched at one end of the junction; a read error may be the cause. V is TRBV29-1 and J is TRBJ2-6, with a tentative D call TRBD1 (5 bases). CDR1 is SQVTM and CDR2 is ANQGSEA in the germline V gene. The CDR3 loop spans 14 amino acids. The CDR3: CSVGEAPGANGLTF. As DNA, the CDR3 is TGCAGCGTTGGCGAGGCGCCTGGGGCCAACGGCCTGACTTTC. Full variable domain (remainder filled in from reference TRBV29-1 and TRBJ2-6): SAVISQKPSRDICQRGTSLTIQCQVDSQVTMMFWYRQQPGQSLTLIATANQGSEATYESGFVIDKFPISRPNLTFSTLTVSNMSPEDSSIYLCSVGEAPGANGLTFGAGSRLTVL.

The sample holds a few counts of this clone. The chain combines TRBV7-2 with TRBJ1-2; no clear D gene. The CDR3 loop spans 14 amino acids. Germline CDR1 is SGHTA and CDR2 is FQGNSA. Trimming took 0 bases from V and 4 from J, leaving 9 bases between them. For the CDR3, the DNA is TGTGCCAGCAGCTTAGCCCTCGGTAGCTATGGCTACACCTTC. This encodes CASSLALGSYGYTF.

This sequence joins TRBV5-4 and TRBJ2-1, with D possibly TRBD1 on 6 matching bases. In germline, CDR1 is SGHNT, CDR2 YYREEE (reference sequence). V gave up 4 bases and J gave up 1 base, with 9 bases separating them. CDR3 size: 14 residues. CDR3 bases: TGTGCCAGCAGCCGGACAGTTTCCTACAATGAGCAGTTCTTC. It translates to CASSRTVSYNEQFF. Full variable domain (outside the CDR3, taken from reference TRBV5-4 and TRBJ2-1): ETGVTQSPTHLIKTRGQQVTLRCSSQSGHNTVSWYQQALGQGPQFIFQYYREEENGRGNFPPRFSGLQFPNYSSELNVNALELDDSALYLCASSRTVSYNEQFFGPGTRLTVL.